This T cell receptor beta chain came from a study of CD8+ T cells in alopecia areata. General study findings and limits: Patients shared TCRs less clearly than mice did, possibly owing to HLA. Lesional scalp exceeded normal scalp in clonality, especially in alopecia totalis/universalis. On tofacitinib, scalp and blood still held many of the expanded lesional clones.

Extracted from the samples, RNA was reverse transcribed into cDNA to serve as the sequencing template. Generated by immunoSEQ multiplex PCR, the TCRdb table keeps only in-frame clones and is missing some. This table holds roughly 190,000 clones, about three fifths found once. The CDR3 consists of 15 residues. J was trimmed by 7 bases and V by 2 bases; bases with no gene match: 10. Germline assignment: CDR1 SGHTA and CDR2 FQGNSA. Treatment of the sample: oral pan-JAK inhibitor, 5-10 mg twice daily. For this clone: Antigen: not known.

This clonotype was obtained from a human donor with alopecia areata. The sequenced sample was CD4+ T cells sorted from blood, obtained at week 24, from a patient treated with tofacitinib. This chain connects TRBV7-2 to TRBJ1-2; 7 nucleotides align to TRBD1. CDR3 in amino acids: CASSLSHDRVAGYTF. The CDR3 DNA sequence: TGTGCCAGCAGCTTAAGTCATGACAGGGTGGCTGGCTACACCTTC.